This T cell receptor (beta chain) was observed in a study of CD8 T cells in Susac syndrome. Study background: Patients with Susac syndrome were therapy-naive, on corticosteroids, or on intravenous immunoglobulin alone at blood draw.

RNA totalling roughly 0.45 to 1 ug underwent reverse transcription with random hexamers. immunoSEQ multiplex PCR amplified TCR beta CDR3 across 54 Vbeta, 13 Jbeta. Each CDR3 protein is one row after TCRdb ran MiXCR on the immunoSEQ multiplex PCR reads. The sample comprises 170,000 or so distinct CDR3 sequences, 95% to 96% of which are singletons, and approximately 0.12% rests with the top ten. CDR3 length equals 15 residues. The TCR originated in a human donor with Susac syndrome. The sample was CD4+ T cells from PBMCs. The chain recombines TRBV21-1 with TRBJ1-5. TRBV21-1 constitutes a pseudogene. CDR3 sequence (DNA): TGTGCCAGCAGCAAAGGAGGCAGGAGGGCTCAGCCCCAGCATTTT. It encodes CASSKGGRRAQPQHF.